Listed below are T cell receptor beta chains from one sample, sequenced in a study of blood T cell repertoires in COVID-19. Assay used: immunoSEQ multiplex PCR; TCRdb lists only in-frame clones, some missing. The table has about 190,000 clones, under 90% seen once. The sequencing input was peripheral blood. All receptors derive from a middle-aged man with acute or convalescent COVID-19. CDR3s include the opening cysteine and the closing phenylalanine or tryptophan. A D gene is named only where the DNA matches it firmly. Rows may omit the clone size; those that give it use once, few, many or a size class.

TRBJ1-4 | TRBV4-1 | NA | NA | TGCGCCAGCAGCCAAGTTCCAGATGTACGTGAAAAACTGTTTTTT | CASSQVPDVREKLFF
TRBJ1-2 | TRBV2 | once | TRBD1 | TGTGCCAGCAGTGAAGCGGGGGACAGCTATGGCTACACCTTC | CASSEAGDSYGYTF
TRBJ2-7 | TRBV6-2/TRBV6-3 | NA | TRBD2 | TGTGCCAGCAGTTTAGGTTGGGGTAGCGGGGGATCCGAGCAGTACTTC | CASSLGWGSGGSEQYF
TRBJ2-5 | TRBV6-2/TRBV6-3 | NA | TRBD2 | TGTGCCAGCAGTTACCCAGAATTAGCGGGGGGACGAAGTGGGACCCAGTACTTC | CASSYPELAGGRSGTQYF
TRBJ2-7 | TRBV4-2 | once | TRBD2 | TGTGCCAGCAGCTTTGGCATAGCGGGGGTATCCTACGAGCAGTACTTC | CASSFGIAGVSYEQYF
TRBJ1-6 | TRBV27 | NA | TRBD1 | TGTGCCAGCAGTCCCAGACCCCCAGGGGGCTTAGCTAATTCACCCCTCCACTTT | CASSPRPPGGLANSPLHF
TRBJ2-2 | TRBV28 | NA | TRBD2 | TGTGCCAGCAGCTTAGGACTAGCGGGGCGCACCGGGGAGCTGTTTTTT | CASSLGLAGRTGELFF
TRBJ1-4 | TRBV25-1 | NA | NA | TGTGCCAGCAGTGACGCGGGGGCGGGGGCCTACAATGAAAAACTGTTTTTT | CASSDAGAGAYNEKLFF
TRBJ2-2 | TRBV3-1/TRBV3-2 | NA | NA | TGTGCCAGCAGCCGACGACAGACTGGGGAGCTGTTTTTT | CASSRRQTGELFF
TRBJ1-3 | TRBV5-1 | few | NA | TGCGCCAGCAGCTTCGGGCCGAGGGTATCTGGAAACACCATATATTTT | CASSFGPRVSGNTIYF
TRBJ2-7 | TRBV12-5 | NA | TRBD1 | TGTGCTAGTGGGCGGACGCGACAGGGGTACCACGAGCAGTACTTC | CASGRTRQGYHEQYF
TRBJ2-1 | TRBV7-9 | NA | TRBD1 | TGTGCCAGCCAGACAGGGGGCGAATATGAGCAGTTCTTC | CASQTGGEYEQFF
TRBJ1-6 | TRBV7-2 | NA | TRBD1 | TGTGCCAGCAGCTTACAGGGGGCGAATAATTCACCCCTCCACTTT | CASSLQGANNSPLHF
TRBJ1-2 | TRBV6-5 | NA | NA | TGTGCCAGCAGTTACTCCAGGGGCGGGGGCTACACCTTC | CASSYSRGGGYTF
TRBJ1-3 | TRBV7-2 | NA | NA | TGTGCCAGCACCCCGGACTTCGGAAACACCATATATTTT | CASTPDFGNTIYF
TRBJ2-1 | TRBV7-3 | NA | TRBD2 | TGTGCCAGCAGCCCCCGTAGCGGGGGGGGCCACAATGAGCAGTTCTTC | CASSPRSGGGHNEQFF
TRBJ2-3 | TRBV27 | few | NA | TGTGCCAGCACCATGGCGAACAGGGCGACAGATACGCAGTATTTT | CASTMANRATDTQYF
TRBJ2-1 | TRBV4-2 | NA | NA | TGTGCCAGCAGCCGAAAGGAGAACTACAATGAGCAGTTCTTC | CASSRKENYNEQFF